This TCR beta chain derives from a study of CD8 T cells in ankylosing spondylitis. This clonotype has just a few counts. Its matching antigen is unknown. TCRdb reprocessed the 5' RACE reads via MiXCR and lists one record per CDR3 protein. This sample has 30,000 to 45,000 distinct CDR3 sequences; 16% occur once, and the top ten carry around 50%. CDR3 length equals 16 residues. With 6 bases clipped from V and 2 bases from J, the junction kept 5 bases outside the gene matches. Regarding the study as a whole: About eight highly homologous variants made up a TCR beta motif that seemed to typify ankylosing spondylitis blood. Before this, some motif variants had been reported in reactive arthritis synovial fluid and blood. Within matched ankylosing spondylitis synovial fluid, disease-linked clones were reportedly significantly enriched.

This TCR derives from a male donor with ankylosing spondylitis or in good health (not recorded which). The rearrangement joins TRBV12-3 or TRBV12-4 to TRBJ2-3; 13 bases map to TRBD2. The sequenced sample consisted of blood. The chain's CDR3 is CASRSGTSGITDTQYF. CDR3 DNA sequence: TGTGCCAGCAGGTCCGGGACTAGCGGGATCACAGATACGCAGTATTTT.